This T cell receptor (beta chain) came from a study of cytomegalovirus exposure and HLA in healthy donors. This cohort consisted of healthy bone marrow donors. Germline lookup yields CDR1 SGHRS and CDR2 YFSETQ. This CDR3 region has 15 residues. The V and J ends lost 0 bases and 4 bases, in that order; junction bases with no gene match: 5. PCR used 60 Vbeta primers and 13 Jbeta primers. TCRdb's copy holds only in-frame clones and misses some; the assay was immunoSEQ multiplex PCR. In the table there are about 200,000 clones, around 77% of which are singletons. This receptor was identified in a woman aged 30 to 39 in good health and CMV-seronegative. The chain couples TRBV5-1 to TRBJ2-5; 8 nucleotides align to TRBD1. Sequencing was carried out using PBMCs. The chain's CDR3 is CASSLGQGRVETQYF. The DNA of the CDR3 is TGCGCCAGCAGCTTGGGACAGGGGCGGGTAGAGACCCAGTACTTC.